The 9 T cell receptor beta chains below come from one sample, sequenced in a study of shared clonotypes between healthy human individuals. Using immunoSEQ multiplex PCR, the repertoire was profiled, and TCRdb retains in-frame clones only, with some absent. The sample records just over 2,000,000 clones, 95% being singletons. Sequenced material: naive CD4+ T cells sorted from blood. Subset defined: CD45RA+ positively selected. Receptors originate from a young man in good health.

This clone was seen just once. The chain recombines TRBV10-2 with TRBJ1-1, with D unclear. The CDR3 has 11 amino acids. In germline, CDR1 is WSHSY, CDR2 SAAADI. Trimming removed 4 bases at V and 10 bases at J, with 10 bases between. The CDR3 is CASSGLPGAFF. In DNA form, the CDR3 reads TGCGCCAGCAGTGGCCTCCCGGGAGCTTTCTTT.

This chain connects TRBV7-9 to TRBJ2-3; D remains ambiguous. There are 16 residues in the CDR3. The germline V gene has CDR1 SEHNR and CDR2 FQNEAQ (reference sequence). Deletions cut 3 bases from V and 2 bases from J, with 15 bases between. CDR3 region: CASSLKAGADTDTQYF. The CDR3 DNA reads as TGTGCCAGCAGCTTGAAGGCAGGTGCGGACACAGATACGCAGTATTTT.

Note on this clone: Other DNA sequences of this sample code for an identical CDR3. The genes are TRBV11-2 and TRBJ2-7; 9 bases line up with TRBD1. J gave up 2 bases and V 5 bases, and 1 base lay outside the gene matches. CDR1 and CDR2 (germline): SGHAT, FQNNGV. This CDR3 has 13 residues. The CDR3 sequence: CASSRDRAYEQYF. CDR3 nucleotides: TGTGCCAGCAGCCGGGACAGGGCCTACGAGCAGTACTTC.

This clone appeared a few times. The rearrangement uses TRBV9 and TRBJ1-2, with 7 bases aligning to TRBD1. The CDR3 spans 13 residues. The germline V gene has CDR1 SGDLS and CDR2 YYNGEE. V lost 4 bases to trimming and J lost 6 bases; unmatched junction nucleotides: 6. The CDR3 reads CASSRQGVNGYTF. CDR3 nucleotide sequence: TGTGCCAGCAGCCGACAGGGTGTAAATGGCTACACCTTC.

The J gene is TRBJ1-1, the V gene TRBV5-1; D gene unclear. The CDR3 extends over 11 amino acids. The V end was cut by 5 bases, the J end by 8 bases, with 10 bases between. Looked up from germline, CDR1 is SGHRS and CDR2 is YFSETQ. Here the CDR3 reads CASSSGSEAFF. DNA for the CDR3: TGCGCCAGCAGTTCCGGGTCAGAAGCTTTCTTT. Drawing the rest from reference TRBV5-1 and TRBJ1-1, the complete variable domain is KAGVTQTPRYLIKTRGQQVTLSCSPISGHRSVSWYQQTPGQGLQFLFEYFSETQRNKGNFPGRFSGRQFSNSRSEMNVSTLELGDSALYLCASSSGSEAFFGQGTRLTVV.

The V gene is TRBV30, the J gene TRBJ2-1; weak D call: TRBD2 (6 bases). V lost 5 bases to trimming and J lost 7 bases, with 18 bases between them. Germline-derived CDR1 and CDR2 are GTSNPN and SVGIG (reference sequence). This CDR3 has 14 amino acids. CDR3 nucleotides: TGTGCCTGGGGCCTTAGACTAGAGGGGAATGAGCAGTTCTTC. This sequence encodes CAWGLRLEGNEQFF.

Turning to this clone: The junction and the germline gene differ at one end; a read error may be behind it. This chain uses TRBV7-9 with TRBJ2-7, with D tentatively TRBD1 (6 bases). The CDR3 is made up of 14 amino acids. Germline V gene lookup returns CDR1 SEHNR and CDR2 FQNEAQ (reference sequence). The CDR3 sequence: CASTLRDTSYEQYF. CDR3 sequence (DNA): TGTGCCAGCACCTTACGGGACACATCCTACGAGCAGTACTTC.

The V and J genes are TRBV30 and TRBJ2-5, with TRBD1 identical over 9 bases. Germline CDR1 reads GTSNPN; CDR2 reads SVGIG (reference sequence). The CDR3 consists of 14 residues. This chain's CDR3 is CSSDRGRIGETQYF. The CDR3, as DNA: TGTTCGTCGGACAGGGGCCGGATCGGAGAGACCCAGTACTTC. Looking up the rest from reference TRBV30 and TRBJ2-5 gives the full variable domain: SQTIHQWPATLVQPVGSPLSLECTVEGTSNPNLYWYRQAAGRGLQLLFYSVGIGQISSEVPQNLSASRPQDRQFILSSKKLLLSDSGFYLCSSDRGRIGETQYFGPGTRLLVL.

The chain recombines TRBV7-2 with TRBJ2-5, with 9 bases aligning to TRBD2. CDR3 length: 16 residues. The V gene end was trimmed by 5 bases and the J gene end by 3 bases; junction bases not matched to a gene: 10. Germline CDR1 reads SGHTA; CDR2 reads FQGNSA. In nucleotides, the CDR3 is TGTGCCAGCAGCCGTGCCTTAGCGGGAGATAAAGAGACCCAGTACTTC. Translation gives CASSRALAGDKETQYF. Full variable domain (missing parts from reference TRBV7-2 and TRBJ2-5): GAGVSQSPSNKVTEKGKDVELRCDPISGHTALYWYRQSLGQGLEFLIYFQGNSAPDKSGLPSDRFSAERTGGSVSTLTIQRTQQEDSAVYLCASSRALAGDKETQYFGPGTRLLVL.